The 10 T cell receptor beta chains in this list originate from one sample, sequenced in a study of siplizumab effects on memory and regulatory T cells. Clones were read by immunoSEQ multiplex PCR, and TCRdb kept only the in-frame ones, dropping some. Here the sample spans approximately 120,000 clones, about 92% being singletons. The sequenced material came from Tregs sorted from blood. Every receptor here comes from a human donor in good health.

CDR3 region: CASSGISYEQYF. Here the CDR3 DNA reads TGCGCCAGCAGCGGGATCTCCTACGAGCAGTACTTC. The gene calls are TRBV5-1 and TRBJ2-7; D not resolved. Germline V gene lookup returns CDR1 SGHRS and CDR2 YFSETQ. Trimming removed 4 bases at V and 0 bases at J, with 5 bases between. The CDR3 has 12 amino acids.

The V and J genes are TRBV9 and TRBJ2-7, with 9 nucleotides matching TRBD2. The V and J ends lost 5 bases and 2 bases, in that order; junction bases with no gene match: 5. The CDR3 has 14 residues. Germline lookup yields CDR1 SGDLS and CDR2 YYNGEE. The CDR3 loop reads CASSAGLAAYEQYF. CDR3 nucleotides: TGTGCCAGCAGTGCGGGACTAGCCGCCTACGAGCAGTACTTC.

V gene TRBV28 combines with J gene TRBJ2-2; D is uncertain. Germline V gene sequence: CDR1 MDHEN, CDR2 SYDVKM. The CDR3 is 14 amino acids. Trimming removed 7 bases at V and 7 bases at J, with 16 bases between. In DNA, the CDR3 is TGTGCCAGCACCACTCTGGGTCTAAGCGGGGAGCTGTTTTTT. Amino acid sequence: CASTTLGLSGELFF.

The chain combines TRBV5-6 with TRBJ2-3; D gene unclear. Trimming took off 3 bases at V and 0 bases at J, with 14 bases between the two ends. The length of the CDR3 is 16 residues. The germline CDR1 and CDR2 sequences are SGHDT and YYEEEE. In DNA, the CDR3 is TGTGCCAGCAGCTCCCGAATGGTGTCTAGCACAGATACGCAGTATTTT. Residues: CASSSRMVSSTDTQYF.

The chain couples TRBV5-6 to TRBJ2-7; 14 positions agree with TRBD2. The CDR3 runs 16 residues. Trimming removed 5 bases from V and 5 bases from J; junction bases left unmatched: 9. Germline CDR1 reads SGHDT; CDR2 reads YYEEEE. The CDR3 coding sequence is TGTGCCAGCAGGTCATGGGGACTAGCGGGAGCCCACGAGCAGTACTTC. Its protein is CASRSWGLAGAHEQYF. The full variable domain, in which reference TRBV5-6 and TRBJ2-7 provide the parts outside the CDR3, is DAGVTQSPTHLIKTRGQQVTLRCSPKSGHDTVSWYQQALGQGPQFIFQYYEEEERQRGNFPDRFSGHQFPNYSSELNVNALLLGDSALYLCASRSWGLAGAHEQYFGPGTRLTVT.

V usage is TRBV9 and J usage is TRBJ1-4; D uncertain. Trimming shortened V by 1 base and J by 11 bases, and 9 bases separated the two germline ends. The CDR3 length is 12 residues. Per germline, CDR1 SGDLS and CDR2 YYNGEE. For the CDR3, the DNA is TGTGCCAGCAGCGTATCCCCCTTCAAACTGTTTTTT. Protein sequence: CASSVSPFKLFF.

The J gene is TRBJ2-1, the V gene TRBV21-1; the table names TRBD1, a call not compared with the DNA. TRBV21-1 has pseudogene status. This CDR3 comprises 16 residues. CDR3 sequence reads: CASFWMGQGTYNEQFF. CDR3 bases: TGTGCCAGCTTTTGGATGGGACAGGGGACCTACAATGAGCAGTTCTTC.

The chain recombines TRBV18 with TRBJ2-7; 10 bases are shared with TRBD1. Germline CDR1 is KGHSH and CDR2 is LQKENI. V shed 3 bases, J shed 2 bases, and the junction held 1 base outside the gene matches. The CDR3 length is 14 residues. CDR3 region: CASSPGQGAYEQYF. The CDR3 DNA sequence: TGTGCCAGCTCACCCGGACAGGGGGCCTACGAGCAGTACTTC.

V and J are TRBV11-2 and TRBJ2-7; no definite D call. This CDR3 contains 13 residues. V lost 0 bases, J lost 12 bases, and 15 bases lay in between. Germline V gene sequence: CDR1 SGHAT, CDR2 FQNNGV. The CDR3 loop is CASSLDRSGEPYF. In nucleotides, the CDR3 is TGTGCCAGCAGCTTAGATCGGAGTGGGGAACCGTACTTC.

The V call is TRBV5-1, the J call TRBJ2-2; 9 bases fit TRBD2. Looked up from germline, CDR1 is SGHRS and CDR2 is YFSETQ. J lost 6 bases, V lost 7 bases, and 16 bases had no gene match. This CDR3 has 17 residues. CDR3 amino acids: CASRGGSGGIGAGELFF. The CDR3 DNA is TGCGCCAGCCGAGGGGGAAGCGGGGGGATTGGAGCCGGGGAGCTGTTTTTT.